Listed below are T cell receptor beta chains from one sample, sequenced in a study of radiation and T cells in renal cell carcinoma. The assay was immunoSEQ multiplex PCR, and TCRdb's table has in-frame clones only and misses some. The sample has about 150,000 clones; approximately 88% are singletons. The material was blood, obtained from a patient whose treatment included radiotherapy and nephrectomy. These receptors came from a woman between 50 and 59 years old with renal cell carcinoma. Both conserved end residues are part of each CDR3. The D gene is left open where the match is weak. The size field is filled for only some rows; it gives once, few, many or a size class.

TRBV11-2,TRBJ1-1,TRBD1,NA,TGTGCCAGCAGCTTGATACAGGGGGCTGAAGCTTTCTTT,CASSLIQGAEAFF
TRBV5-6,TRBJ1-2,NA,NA,TGTGCCAGCAGCTTGAGGGCCGGGACCCTTGTATCTTACACCTTC,CASSLRAGTLVSYTF
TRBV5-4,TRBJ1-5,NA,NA,TGTGCCAGCAGCTTTATGAGGGTTGATCAGCCCCAGCATTTT,CASSFMRVDQPQHF
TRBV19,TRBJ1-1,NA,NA,TGTGCCAGTAGTCTTGGGCAGGGCACTGAAGCTTTCTTT,CASSLGQGTEAFF
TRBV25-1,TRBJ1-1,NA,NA,TGTGCCGTTTCCTCCGGGACCCTTCTTACTGAAGCTTTCTTT,CAVSSGTLLTEAFF
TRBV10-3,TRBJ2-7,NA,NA,TGTGCCATCAGTGAGTCGGAACCCCGACGGGAGCAGTACTTC,CAISESEPRREQYF
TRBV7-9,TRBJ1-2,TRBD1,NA,TGTGCCAGCAGCCCACACGTGGACAGGTGGGAACCTAACTATGGCTACACCTTC,CASSPHVDRWEPNYGYTF
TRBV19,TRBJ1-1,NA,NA,TGTGCCAGTACCGAGAGGTTGGGCTTTCGGGTAAAAGCTTTCTTT,CASTERLGFRVKAFF
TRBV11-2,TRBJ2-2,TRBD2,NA,TGTGCCAGCAGCCCCGGACTAGCGGGGACGCCGAACACCGGGGAGCTGTTTTTT,CASSPGLAGTPNTGELFF
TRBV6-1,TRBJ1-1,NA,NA,TGTGCCAGCAGCCAGACACTACCCTCGGAGACTGAAGCTTTCTTT,CASSQTLPSETEAFF
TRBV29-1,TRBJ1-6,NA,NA,TGCAGCGTTTCCTACTTGAATTCACCCCTCCACTTT,CSVSYLNSPLHF
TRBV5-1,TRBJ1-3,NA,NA,TGCGCCAGCAGCTTGGTTGCGGGCTCCTCTGGAAACACCATATATTTT,CASSLVAGSSGNTIYF
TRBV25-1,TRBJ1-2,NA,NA,TGTGCCAGCAGTGAAGCCGGGCGGTATGGCTACACCTTC,CASSEAGRYGYTF
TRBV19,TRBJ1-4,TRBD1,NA,TGTGCCAGTAGTATAGTAGCGGGACAGCTCAATGAAAAACTGTTTTTT,CASSIVAGQLNEKLFF
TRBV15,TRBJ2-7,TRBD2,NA,TGTGCCACCAGCAGAGATACCCTGGCTAGCGGGGGGAACTACGAGCAGTACTTC,CATSRDTLASGGNYEQYF
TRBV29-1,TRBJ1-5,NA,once,TGCAGCGTTGGGGGGCCGAGCAATCAGCCCCAGCATTTT,CSVGGPSNQPQHF
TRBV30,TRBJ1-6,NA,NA,TGTGCCTGGAGACAGGGTAATAATTCACCCCTCCACTTT,CAWRQGNNSPLHF
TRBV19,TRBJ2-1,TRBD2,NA,TGTGCCAGTAGTCCCCGGGGGGACCCCCGAGCCGATGAGCAGTTCTTC,CASSPRGDPRADEQFF
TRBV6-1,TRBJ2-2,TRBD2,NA,TGTGCCAGCAGTGAATTCCCGGTAGGGGTAGCGGGGGTAACCGGGGAGCTGTTTTTT,CASSEFPVGVAGVTGELFF
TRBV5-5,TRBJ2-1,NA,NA,TGTGCCAGCAGCTGGGGGAATAGGAATGAGCAGTTCTTC,CASSWGNRNEQFF
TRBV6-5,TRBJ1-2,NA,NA,TGTGCCAGCAGTCCACGGGGGGGGGACTATGGCTACACCTTC,CASSPRGGDYGYTF
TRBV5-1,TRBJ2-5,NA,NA,TGCGCCAGCAGTCGGAGCCAAGAGACCCAGTACTTC,CASSRSQETQYF
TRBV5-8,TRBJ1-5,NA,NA,TGTGCCAGCAGCCTAGGGGATTCCGTGGCTCAGCCCCAGCATTTT,CASSLGDSVAQPQHF